These T cell receptor beta chains were read from a single sample in a study of T cell repertoires in cytomegalovirus infection. TCRdb re-called the reads through MiXCR, storing one row per CDR3 protein. The table has 200,000 to 300,000 distinct CDR3 sequences, about an eighth seen once. Sequences were obtained from PBMCs. These receptor sequences come from a human donor in good health (CMV status not recorded). Some clones in this sample may be carry-over from other donors' samples. Both conserved end residues are trimmed from each CDR3. Each record gives: CDR3 length, D gene, V gene, CDR3 protein. A D gene is named only where the DNA matches it firmly.

len: 16
d_gene: NA
v_gene: TRBV27
CDR3aa: ASSSFYRFSDLNYGYT

len: 12
d_gene: NA
v_gene: TRBV27
CDR3aa: ASSPRSFSDTQY

len: 11
d_gene: NA
v_gene: TRBV7-2
CDR3aa: ASSLDPNQPQH

len: 16
d_gene: NA
v_gene: TRBV7-3
CDR3aa: ASSLFGNGAKAYNEQF

len: 9
d_gene: NA
v_gene: TRBV7-3
CDR3aa: ASSSNTEAF

len: 12
d_gene: TRBD1
v_gene: TRBV7-2
CDR3aa: ASSSPGQRSEQF

len: 13
d_gene: NA
v_gene: TRBV5-8
CDR3aa: ASNPPVGRNTEAF

len: 13
d_gene: NA
v_gene: TRBV29-1
CDR3aa: SVGSGLRGDTEAF

len: 12
d_gene: NA
v_gene: TRBV7-2
CDR3aa: ATAIWGSTDTQY

len: 10
d_gene: TRBD1
v_gene: TRBV6-2/TRBV6-3
CDR3aa: ATLQGHGELF

len: 14
d_gene: TRBD2
v_gene: TRBV6-5
CDR3aa: ASSYRSGIPNYEQY

len: 11
d_gene: NA
v_gene: TRBV20-1
CDR3aa: SARGEPNEKLF

len: 14
d_gene: NA
v_gene: TRBV25-1
CDR3aa: ASSDSHSSGANVLT

len: 9
d_gene: NA
v_gene: TRBV6-2/TRBV6-3
CDR3aa: AGGHNYEQY

len: 13
d_gene: NA
v_gene: TRBV5-1
CDR3aa: ASSFTGTPGETQY

len: 13
d_gene: TRBD1
v_gene: TRBV14
CDR3aa: ASSGQGFYTGELF

len: 13
d_gene: TRBD1
v_gene: TRBV11-1
CDR3aa: ASSTDRVPYDEQY